A selection of T cell receptor beta chains follows, all from one sample in a study of T cell responses to AZD1222 COVID-19 vaccine. Sequenced by immunoSEQ multiplex PCR; TCRdb stores in-frame clones only, minus some. The sample consists of about 100,000 clones, roughly 90% of them appearing once. The source material was peripheral blood, sampled on day 0 of AZD1222 vaccination. These receptors originate from an adult in good health. Each CDR3 is given with its conserved first and last residue. Fields, in order: CDR3 protein, J gene, CDR3 length, V gene.

CASSLKPGDTYNEQFF	TRBJ2-1	16	TRBV7-3
CASSLPGRGTEAFF	TRBJ1-1	14	TRBV28
CASSETSGGAIEQFF	TRBJ2-1	15	TRBV6-4
CASRQGDGYYEQYF	TRBJ2-7	14	TRBV13
CASSPVGSPLHF	TRBJ1-6	12	TRBV18
CASSLSGANVLTF	TRBJ2-6	13	TRBV12-3/TRBV12-4
CASSRDQYNEQFF	TRBJ2-1	13	TRBV6-5
CASRTGTGGYTF	TRBJ1-2	12	TRBV6-5
CASSSLAAWYNEQFF	TRBJ2-1	15	TRBV13
CASSSGTGRAYEQYF	TRBJ2-7	15	TRBV7-2
CASSYDSLWNTIYF	TRBJ1-3	14	TRBV7-9
CASSLAGPSYEQYF	TRBJ2-7	14	TRBV5-6
CASSLYEAGELFF	TRBJ2-2	13	TRBV7-3
CASSYGPQGGPYGYTF	TRBJ1-2	16	TRBV6-5
CASSIGRGLYGYTF	TRBJ1-2	14	TRBV19
CASSPRSAGGLETQYF	TRBJ2-5	16	TRBV5-4
CASSLGGSPGDTQYF	TRBJ2-3	15	TRBV7-6
CASSFPTGGILRQYF	TRBJ2-7	15	TRBV7-9
CASSLRSGQANYNEQFF	TRBJ2-1	17	TRBV7-6
CASSTTLSITEAFF	TRBJ1-1	14	TRBV2
CATETGADTQYF	TRBJ2-3	12	TRBV10-3
CAWSRDRPYGYTF	TRBJ1-2	13	TRBV30
CASSPSMGVNSPLHF	TRBJ1-6	15	TRBV18
CATQGQFRTDTQYF	TRBJ2-3	14	TRBV7-9